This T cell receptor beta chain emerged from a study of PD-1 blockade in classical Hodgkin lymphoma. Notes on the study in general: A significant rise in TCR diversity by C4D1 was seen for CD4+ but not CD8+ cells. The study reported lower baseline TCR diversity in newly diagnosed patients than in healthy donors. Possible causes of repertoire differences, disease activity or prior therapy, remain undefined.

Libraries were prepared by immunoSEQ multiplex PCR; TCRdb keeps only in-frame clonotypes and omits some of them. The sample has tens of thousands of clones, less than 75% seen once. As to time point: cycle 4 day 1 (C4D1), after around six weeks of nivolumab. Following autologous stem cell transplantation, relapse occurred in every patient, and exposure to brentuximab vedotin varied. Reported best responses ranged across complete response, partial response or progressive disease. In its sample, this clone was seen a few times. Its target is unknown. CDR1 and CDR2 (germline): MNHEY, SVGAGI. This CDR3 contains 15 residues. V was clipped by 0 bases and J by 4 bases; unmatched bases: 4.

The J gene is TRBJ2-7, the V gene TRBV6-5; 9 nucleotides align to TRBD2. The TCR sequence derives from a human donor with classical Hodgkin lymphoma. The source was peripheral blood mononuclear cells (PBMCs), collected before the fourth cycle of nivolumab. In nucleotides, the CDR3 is TGTGCCAGCAGTTACTCGGGCGGGAGGGCTTACGAGCAGTACTTC. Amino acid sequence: CASSYSGGRAYEQYF.